A single sample is the source of the 28 T cell receptor beta chains below, sequenced in a study of CD8+ T cells in alopecia areata. The authors extracted RNA and reverse transcribed it into cDNA as the sequencing template. The data were produced by immunoSEQ multiplex PCR, yet TCRdb's version contains in-frame clones alone and is incomplete. Of approximately 210,000 clones detected, around 66% appear once; the ten largest clones hold more than 3.5%. Treatment defined: oral pan-JAK inhibitor, 5-10 mg twice daily. The sequencing used CD4+ T cells sorted from blood, collected at week 4, from a patient treated with tofacitinib. The receptors here all came from a human donor with alopecia areata.

The rearrangement links TRBV4-1 to TRBJ2-5; 8 bases match TRBD1. V lost 0 bases and J lost 2; bases outside the gene matches: 5. CDR1 is MGHRA, CDR2 YSYEKL, per germline. The CDR3 extends over 16 amino acids. This CDR3 reads CASSQDSGQGQETQYF. CDR3 DNA sequence: TGCGCCAGCAGCCAAGATTCAGGACAGGGACAAGAGACCCAGTACTTC.

The rearrangement uses TRBV7-9 and TRBJ2-1, with a weak D call TRBD2 (5 bases). The CDR3 loop spans 14 amino acids. The germline gives CDR1 SEHNR, CDR2 FQNEAQ (reference sequence). V lost 7 bases and J 4 bases, leaving 14 bases between the germline ends. The CDR3, as DNA: TGTGCCAGCACCTTTAGGACTCAGTACAATGAGCAGTTCTTC. Translation: CASTFRTQYNEQFF.

This clone has a single count. This chain joins TRBV30 and TRBJ2-5; D unresolved. The CDR3 totals 11 residues. Between the trimmed V and J ends, which lost 0 bases and 5 bases, there was a span of 4 bases. CDR1 is GTSNPN, CDR2 SVGIG, per germline (reference sequence). The CDR3 spells CAWSVAETQYF. CDR3 in DNA: TGTGCCTGGAGTGTAGCCGAGACCCAGTACTTC.

The genes are TRBV5-6 and TRBJ2-5; tentatively, D is TRBD1 (6 bases). Per germline, CDR1 SGHDT and CDR2 YYEEEE. V was shortened by 1 base and J by 4 bases, with 11 bases between the two germline ends. The CDR3 extends over 14 amino acids. The CDR3, as DNA: TGTGCCAGCAGCTTGTCAGGGGCAAGAGAGACCCAGTACTTC. Its translation is CASSLSGARETQYF.

The rearrangement uses TRBV18 and TRBJ2-4; D uncertain. This CDR3 is 13 amino acids long. Between the trimmed V and J ends, which lost 3 bases and 10 bases, there was a span of 13 bases. Per the germline V gene, CDR1 is KGHSH and CDR2 is LQKENI. CDR3 coding DNA: TGTGCCAGCTCACCGGGTGGTACTGAGATTCAGTACTTC. Translating it yields CASSPGGTEIQYF.

This chain uses TRBV7-6 with TRBJ1-5; perhaps TRBD1 as D (6 bases). The CDR3 totals 15 residues. The germline CDR1 and CDR2 sequences are SGHVS and FNYEAQ. Trimming left V 4 bases short and J 5 bases short, with 15 bases between. The CDR3 reads CASSSRPQGHQPQHF. The CDR3 nucleotides read TGTGCCAGCAGCTCCCGCCCACAGGGCCATCAGCCCCAGCATTTT.

This clone was found a few times. The rearrangement joins TRBV7-9 to TRBJ2-1; the D gene could be TRBD1 or TRBD2 (6 bases each). Germline CDR1 is SEHNR and CDR2 is FQNEAQ (reference sequence). This CDR3 region has 14 residues. V was trimmed by 3 bases and J by 5 bases, leaving 11 bases between them. This chain's CDR3 is CASSFGGLNNEQFF. The CDR3 DNA reads TGTGCCAGCAGCTTTGGGGGGCTAAACAATGAGCAGTTCTTC.

The chain uses TRBV29-1 and TRBJ2-5; unclear D gene. Trimming took off 2 bases at V and 4 bases at J, with 2 bases between the two ends. This CDR3 has 10 residues. CDR1 SQVTM and CDR2 ANQGSEA come from the germline V gene. In DNA, the CDR3 is TGCAGCGTTGAAAGAGAGACCCAGTACTTC. Its protein product is CSVERETQYF.

The chain has TRBV7-2 and TRBJ2-3; D ambiguous. V was clipped by 4 bases and J by 5 bases, with 4 bases between them. This CDR3 contains 11 residues. The germline CDR1 and CDR2 sequences are SGHTA and FQGNSA. The CDR3 protein is CASSSVDTQYF. CDR3 nucleotide sequence: TGTGCCAGCAGCTCGGTAGATACGCAGTATTTT.

The chain carries TRBV5-1 and TRBJ2-7, with D possibly matching TRBD2 (5 bases). The germline V gene encodes CDR1 SGHRS and CDR2 YFSETQ. This CDR3 region has 13 residues. The V gene lost 3 bases and the J gene lost 3 bases, with 10 bases spanning the gap. CDR3 amino acids: CASSSITSYEQYF. As DNA, the CDR3 is TGCGCCAGCAGCTCCATAACTAGCTACGAGCAGTACTTC.

This clone was counted between two and nine times. The chain links TRBV7-2 to TRBJ2-4, with D perhaps TRBD2 (6 bases). Germline V gene data show CDR1 as SGHTA and CDR2 as FQGNSA. The CDR3 has 13 amino acids. Between the trimmed V and J ends, which lost 3 bases and 4 bases, there was a span of 7 bases. For the CDR3, the DNA is TGTGCCAGCAGCTTCGGGGGAAAAAACATTCAGTACTTC. Amino acids: CASSFGGKNIQYF.

This clone came up once. This chain joins TRBV27 and TRBJ2-3, with 9 nucleotides matching TRBD2. In germline, CDR1 is MNHEY, CDR2 SMNVEV (reference sequence). The CDR3 is made up of 14 amino acids. V shed 6 bases, J shed 3 bases, and the junction held 4 bases outside the gene matches. The CDR3: CASRLAGHTDTQYF. In DNA, the CDR3 is TGTGCCAGCAGACTAGCGGGCCATACAGATACGCAGTATTTT.

The chain combines TRBV13 with TRBJ1-2; D unclear. The V end lost 5 bases, the J end lost 8 bases, and 9 bases lay between the germline ends. Germline V gene sequence: CDR1 PRHDT, CDR2 FYEKMQ (reference sequence). The CDR3 runs 11 residues. The CDR3, as DNA: TGTGCCAGCAGCCGTCGGCTGGGCTACACCTTC. As protein: CASSRRLGYTF.

The chain joins TRBV10-3 to TRBJ1-1; unclear D gene. V was clipped by 2 bases and J by 1 base, with 5 bases between them. CDR1 and CDR2 from the germline V gene are ENHRY and SYGVKD. The CDR3 has 13 residues. In DNA form, the CDR3 reads TGTGCCATCAGTGAGCTGCGGAACACTGAAGCTTTCTTT. This translates into CAISELRNTEAFF.

The CDR3 is CASSTSMNTEAFF. In nucleotides, the CDR3 is TGTGCCAGCAGTACCAGTATGAACACTGAAGCTTTCTTT. This chain links TRBV6-5 with TRBJ1-1; D is unresolved. The germline CDR1 and CDR2 sequences are MNHEY and SVGAGI. Trimming cost V 5 bases and J 0 bases, with 7 bases left between them. This CDR3 has 13 amino acids.

The V call is TRBV29-1, the J call TRBJ2-7; 8 nucleotides match TRBD1. Germline lookup yields CDR1 SQVTM and CDR2 ANQGSEA. The V and J ends lost 7 bases and 3 bases, in that order; junction bases with no gene match: 11. This CDR3 has 14 residues. The CDR3 loop is CSAIRGQAIYEQYF. The CDR3 DNA is TGCAGCGCGATAAGGGGACAGGCGATCTACGAGCAGTACTTC.

V is TRBV5-1 and J is TRBJ1-1; D ambiguous. The CDR3 contains 14 residues. Between the trimmed V and J ends, which lost 3 bases and 1 base, there was a span of 10 bases. Looked up from germline, CDR1 is SGHRS and CDR2 is YFSETQ. Written as DNA, the CDR3 is TGCGCCAGCAGCTCGGGGTCCACGAACACTGAAGCTTTCTTT. Protein sequence: CASSSGSTNTEAFF.

V and J are TRBV10-3 and TRBJ1-2, with 9 bases identical to TRBD1. Germline CDR1 ENHRY, CDR2 SYGVKD. Losses at the gene ends were 4 bases for V and 6 bases for J; bases not matched to a gene: 3. The CDR3 sequence is 13 residues long. In nucleotides, the CDR3 is TGTGCCATCAGTGTCCGGGACAGGGATGGCTACACCTTC. Amino acid sequence: CAISVRDRDGYTF.

This clone was recorded many times. The V gene is TRBV7-9, the J gene TRBJ1-6; the match to TRBD1 covers 7 bases. Germline CDR1 is SEHNR and CDR2 is FQNEAQ (reference sequence). This CDR3 is 14 amino acids long. After removal of 7 bases from V and 6 bases from J, the junction contained 6 bases not matched to a gene. Written as DNA, the CDR3 is TGTGCCAGCACCCTGAGACAGGGTAATTCACCCCTCCACTTT. Its translation is CASTLRQGNSPLHF.

Here the CDR3 reads CASSSGGQDTQYF. The CDR3 DNA reads TGCGCCAGCAGCTCTGGCGGACAGGATACGCAGTATTTT. The genes are TRBV5-1 and TRBJ2-3; D is perhaps TRBD1 (6 bases). Germline CDR1 is SGHRS and CDR2 is YFSETQ. With 3 bases removed from V and 6 bases from J, the gap between germline ends came to 11 bases. The CDR3 has 13 amino acids.

The chain carries TRBV5-4 and TRBJ1-1; no firm D call. Germline V gives CDR1 SGHNT, CDR2 YYREEE (reference sequence). CDR3 length equals 13 residues. The V gene lost 5 bases and the J gene lost 1 base, with 9 bases spanning the gap. CDR3 bases: TGTGCCAGCAGTCGGCAGAGGAACACTGAAGCTTTCTTT. Protein: CASSRQRNTEAFF.

The chain employs TRBV6-5 and TRBJ2-1, with D perhaps TRBD2 (7 bases). V dropped 10 bases and J dropped 7 bases, with 20 bases sitting between them. This CDR3 contains 14 residues. Germline V gives CDR1 MNHEY, CDR2 SVGAGI. CDR3 nucleotide sequence: TGTGCCACCGTTTTAGGGGGGGCAGGGAATGAGCAGTTCTTC. Encoded protein: CATVLGGAGNEQFF.

The V and J genes are TRBV10-3 and TRBJ2-1; a weak D match, TRBD2 (5 bases). The CDR3 extends over 13 amino acids. Trimming removed 8 bases at V and 1 base at J, with 9 bases between. Per germline, CDR1 ENHRY and CDR2 SYGVKD. The CDR3 nucleotides are TGTGCCATCCGGGAAGCTTCCTACAATGAGCAGTTCTTC. Its translation: CAIREASYNEQFF.

V and J are TRBV5-1 and TRBJ2-3, with 7 nucleotides matching TRBD2. Germline V gives CDR1 SGHRS, CDR2 YFSETQ. The CDR3 is made up of 14 amino acids. Trimming at V came to 4 bases and at J to 4 bases, leaving 6 bases not matched to a gene. CDR3 sequence: CASSHRLAPDTQYF. In DNA form, the CDR3 reads TGCGCCAGCAGCCACCGACTAGCCCCAGATACGCAGTATTTT.

In this sample, this clone turned up a few times. The rearrangement links TRBV6-5 to TRBJ1-1; no clear D. This CDR3 spans 14 amino acids. Germline V CDR1 and CDR2: MNHEY, SVGAGI. V lost 4 bases to trimming and J lost 4 bases, with 13 bases between them. The CDR3 spells CASSFEERGTEAFF. DNA for the CDR3: TGTGCCAGCAGTTTCGAGGAGAGAGGCACTGAAGCTTTCTTT.

This clone was seen more than once but under ten times. The chain couples TRBV20-1 to TRBJ2-7, with 7 nucleotides matching TRBD2. J gave up 3 bases and V 6 bases, and 2 bases lay outside the gene matches. This CDR3 contains 11 residues. In germline, CDR1 is DFQATT, CDR2 SNEGSKA (reference sequence). The CDR3 DNA is TGCAGTGCATGGGGGGGCTACGAGCAGTACTTC. Translating gives CSAWGGYEQYF.

The chain combines TRBV9 with TRBJ2-1; 9 nucleotides align to TRBD1. Germline V gene data show CDR1 as SGDLS and CDR2 as YYNGEE. CDR3 length: 16 residues. After removal of 5 bases from V and 2 bases from J, the junction contained 8 bases not matched to a gene. The CDR3 coding sequence is TGTGCCAGCAGTCCCCGTGACAGGGGGACCTACAATGAGCAGTTCTTC. Translating gives CASSPRDRGTYNEQFF. The variable domain in full, with the rest retrieved from reference TRBV9 and TRBJ2-1, is DSGVTQTPKHLITATGQRVTLRCSPRSGDLSVYWYQQSLDQGLQFLIQYYNGEERAKGNILERFSAQQFPDLHSELNLSSLELGDSALYFCASSPRDRGTYNEQFFGPGTRLTVL.

The chain links TRBV19 to TRBJ2-3, with a tentative D call TRBD1 (5 bases). The germline V gene has CDR1 LNHDA and CDR2 SQIVND (reference sequence). CDR3 length: 16 residues. Trimming took off 4 bases at V and 0 bases at J, with 14 bases between the two ends. The DNA for the CDR3 is TGTGCCAGTAGTAAGCGACAGTCCACTAGCACAGATACGCAGTATTTT. It encodes CASSKRQSTSTDTQYF.